These T cell receptor beta chains were read from a single sample in a study of T cell clones after liver transplantation. Only in-frame clones appear in the TCRdb table, and some are missing; sequencing was by immunoSEQ multiplex PCR. This table holds about 80,000 clones, roughly 80% found once. Material: CD4+ T cells from blood, obtained around 45 months after liver transplant. The receptor source for this set is a human patient who received a liver transplant. Some T cells may possibly be graft donor cells. Both conserved end residues are part of each CDR3. Fields, in order: D gene, V gene, clone size, J gene, CDR3 protein, CDR3 DNA. A D gene is named only where the DNA matches it firmly. The size entry is marked missing in some rows and otherwise reads once, few, many or a size class.

-	TRBV28	-	TRBJ2-2	CASKRSRASTGELFF	TGTGCCAGCAAGAGGAGTAGGGCAAGCACCGGGGAGCTGTTTTTT
-	TRBV10-3	-	TRBJ1-5	CAISANEGGAAGNQPQHF	TGTGCCATCAGTGCTAATGAGGGGGGGGCGGCTGGCAATCAGCCCCAGCATTTT
-	TRBV10-1	-	TRBJ1-1	CASSFSVGTEAFF	TGCGCCAGCAGTTTTAGCGTTGGCACTGAAGCTTTCTTT
-	TRBV5-1	-	TRBJ2-7	CASSLGTGFNEQYF	TGCGCCAGCAGCTTGGGGACGGGGTTCAACGAGCAGTACTTC
TRBD2	TRBV7-2	-	TRBJ2-1	CASSPGTSGSNEQFF	TGTGCCAGCAGCCCCGGGACTAGCGGGAGCAATGAGCAGTTCTTC
-	TRBV5-1	-	TRBJ2-7	CASSLAGGSYEQYF	TGCGCCAGCAGCTTGGCCGGGGGCTCCTACGAGCAGTACTTC
-	TRBV5-1	-	TRBJ2-5	CASSLQGRETQYF	TGCGCCAGCAGCCTCCAGGGGCGGGAGACCCAGTACTTC
TRBD2	TRBV27	once	TRBJ2-7	CARGGRYYEQYF	TGTGCCCGGGGGGGGAGGTACTACGAGCAGTACTTC
TRBD1	TRBV5-1	-	TRBJ1-4	CASSSKYRGPNEKLFF	TGCGCCAGCAGCTCCAAGTACAGGGGCCCTAATGAAAAACTGTTTTTT
-	TRBV18	-	TRBJ1-1	CASSPSKRGNTEAFF	TGTGCCAGCTCACCAAGTAAACGGGGGAACACTGAAGCTTTCTTT
TRBD2	TRBV2	-	TRBJ2-7	CASSPGGGRPLEQYF	TGTGCCAGCAGCCCCGGTGGCGGGAGACCCCTCGAGCAGTACTTC
-	TRBV6-5	-	TRBJ2-5	CASTRPVPETQYF	TGTGCCAGCACCAGACCCGTCCCGGAGACCCAGTACTTC
TRBD2	TRBV19	-	TRBJ2-7	CASSTRPGTRGTYEQYF	TGTGCCAGTAGTACGCGCCCCGGGACTAGGGGGACCTACGAGCAGTACTTC
-	TRBV28	-	TRBJ2-7	CASMGGALVEQYF	TGTGCCAGCATGGGGGGAGCTCTCGTCGAGCAGTACTTC
-	TRBV7-9	-	TRBJ1-3	CASSYGKTAYSGNTIYF	TGTGCCAGCAGCTACGGAAAGACAGCCTACTCTGGAAACACCATATATTTT
TRBD2	TRBV5-1	-	TRBJ2-2	CASSLRTSRSTGELFF	TGCGCCAGCAGCTTGAGGACTAGCCGAAGCACCGGGGAGCTGTTTTTT
-	TRBV7-9	-	TRBJ1-3	CASSTPRVDRPRGTIYF	TGTGCCAGCAGCACACCTAGGGTCGACAGGCCGAGGGGCACCATATATTTT
TRBD2	TRBV18	-	TRBJ2-7	CASSPLGLGDSYEQYF	TGTGCCAGCTCACCCCTCGGACTAGGCGATTCCTACGAGCAGTACTTC
TRBD1	TRBV2	-	TRBJ2-7	CASSVGRDRSYEQYF	TGTGCCAGCAGTGTCGGCCGGGACAGATCCTACGAGCAGTACTTC
-	TRBV23-1	-	TRBJ1-4	CASSQSPDGSETEKLFF	TGCGCCAGCAGTCAATCCCCCGACGGTAGTGAGACTGAAAAACTGTTTTTT
-	TRBV2	-	TRBJ2-7	CASGGTPTYEQYF	TGTGCCAGCGGCGGGACCCCAACCTACGAGCAGTACTTC
TRBD2	TRBV5-1	-	TRBJ2-1	CASSAGTRGMNEQFF	TGCGCCAGCAGCGCCGGGACTAGGGGGATGAATGAGCAGTTCTTC
-	TRBV18	-	TRBJ2-3	CASSLSRGPNTDTQYF	TGTGCCAGCTCACTCTCCCGAGGGCCCAACACAGATACGCAGTATTTT
-	TRBV28	once	TRBJ1-2	CASSFPPGARGYTF	TGTGCCAGCAGTTTCCCCCCGGGGGCGCGGGGCTACACCTTC
-	TRBV18	-	TRBJ2-3	CASQGRILTDTQYF	TGTGCCAGCCAGGGACGAATCCTCACAGATACGCAGTATTTT
-	TRBV28	-	TRBJ2-7	CASSFWGYEQYF	TGTGCCAGCAGTTTTTGGGGCTACGAGCAGTACTTC
-	TRBV7-2	-	TRBJ1-1	CASSPPGTTNTEAFF	TGTGCCAGCAGTCCACCGGGAACCACAAACACTGAAGCTTTCTTT
-	TRBV30	few	TRBJ1-1	CAWSYVFWAFF	TGTGCCTGGAGTTATGTTTTTTGGGCTTTCTTT
-	TRBV7-3	many	TRBJ2-5	CASSPTGLQETQYF	TGTGCCAGCAGCCCAACGGGGCTCCAAGAGACCCAGTACTTC
-	TRBV28	few	TRBJ2-7	CASSLGLASLSPRYEQYF	TGTGCCAGCAGCCTGGGTCTAGCCAGTCTGTCCCCTAGGTACGAGCAGTACTTC
-	TRBV28	-	TRBJ2-3	CASSTSGDGTDTQYF	TGTGCCAGCAGCACATCTGGGGATGGCACAGATACGCAGTATTTT
TRBD2	TRBV7-3	few	TRBJ2-2	CASSKQGGLAGVTGELFF	TGTGCCAGCAGCAAACAGGGGGGACTAGCGGGTGTCACCGGGGAGCTGTTTTTT
-	TRBV19	-	TRBJ1-1	CASTTRVRGNTEAFF	TGTGCCAGTACCACTCGCGTGAGGGGAAACACTGAAGCTTTCTTT
-	TRBV14	-	TRBJ2-7	CASSREKGRNYEQYF	TGTGCCAGCAGCCGAGAAAAGGGACGGAACTACGAGCAGTACTTC
-	TRBV10-1	once	TRBJ2-7	CASPSDFSPVYEQYF	TGCGCCAGCCCTTCGGACTTTTCTCCAGTCTACGAGCAGTACTTC
-	TRBV4-3	many	TRBJ1-3	CASSQDLRSGNTIYF	TGCGCCAGCAGCCAAGATCTGCGCAGTGGAAACACCATATATTTT
-	TRBV7-9	-	TRBJ1-2	CASSSTVIYGYTF	TGTGCCAGCAGCTCAACAGTGATCTATGGCTACACCTTC
TRBD2	TRBV9	-	TRBJ2-5	CASSTGLAGRETQYF	TGTGCCAGCAGCACCGGACTAGCGGGAAGGGAGACCCAGTACTTC
-	TRBV21-1	-	TRBJ1-1	CASNTSGENTEAFF	TGTGCCAGCAACACGTCAGGGGAGAACACTGAAGCTTTCTTT
TRBD1	TRBV6-5	-	TRBJ2-7	CASSYDRGMGEQYF	TGTGCCAGCAGTTATGACAGGGGAATGGGCGAGCAGTACTTC
-	TRBV28	-	TRBJ2-1	CASSFPSLNEQFF	TGTGCCAGCAGTTTCCCTAGTCTCAATGAGCAGTTCTTC
-	TRBV11-2	-	TRBJ1-2	CASSLGPPGAGNYGYTF	TGTGCCAGCAGCTTAGGGCCTCCGGGGGCGGGAAACTATGGCTACACCTTC
-	TRBV2	once	TRBJ2-3	CASSVGGARADTQYF	TGTGCCAGCAGTGTGGGGGGGGCGAGGGCAGATACGCAGTATTTT
-	TRBV6-4	-	TRBJ2-2	CASSEMASIGGELFF	TGTGCCAGCAGTGAGATGGCTAGCATAGGCGGGGAGCTGTTTTTT